Described below is a single T cell receptor beta chain sequence and its context. Clones were read by immunoSEQ multiplex PCR, and TCRdb kept only the in-frame ones, dropping some. The repertoire consists of roughly 79,000 clones, with about 92% occurring once and the leading ten covering 0.5% to 0.6%. This sample is part of a study of OX40 agonist ivuxolimab in advanced cancers. The junction had 10 bases not matched to a gene; V was cut back by 6 bases and J by 6 bases. This CDR3 has 14 amino acids. The germline CDR1 and CDR2 sequences are KGHSH and LQKENI. The chain is built from TRBV18 and TRBJ2-7; 8 positions agree with TRBD1. Sequencing was performed on CD4+ or CD8+ T cells sorted from blood, taken in a trial of the OX40 agonist ivuxolimab. The TCR was taken from an adult with an advanced solid tumor such as melanoma, head and neck, liver or kidney cancer. As DNA, the CDR3 is TGTGCCAGCTCGGCCGTGGCAGGGACAGGCGAGCAGTACTTC. Residues: CASSAVAGTGEQYF.